A single T cell receptor (beta chain) is shown here with its context. Its antigen is still unknown. The data originate from a study of response to subunit inactivated influenza vaccine. Study-wide findings and caveats: Authors suggested seasonal influenza vaccinations each recruit few new T cells.

A single record per CDR3 protein comes from TCRdb applying MiXCR to the RT-PCR reads. There are 450,000 to 600,000 distinct CDR3 sequences in the sample; more than 15% occur only once, and 2.5% to 3.5% lies in the top ten. Trimming took 5 bases from V and 5 from J; bases not matched to a gene: 10. Germline assignment: CDR1 DFQATT and CDR2 SNEGSKA (reference sequence). CDR3 length: 14 amino acids. This receptor was obtained from a man aged 45 to 70 who received an inactivated influenza vaccine. This sample comprised CD4+ T cells sorted from PBMCs, obtained around 25 months after vaccination. The V gene is TRBV20-1, the J gene TRBJ2-7; TRBD1 agrees at 9 bases. In DNA, the CDR3 is TGCAGTGCTGAAACCGGGACAGGGTACAACGAGCAGTACTTC. Protein sequence: CSAETGTGYNEQYF.